The 20 T cell receptor beta chains below come from one sample, sequenced in a study of STAT3 mutations in large granular lymphocyte leukemia. Study results and limitations: In T-cell large granular lymphocyte leukemia, about half of patients showed multiple immunodominant subclonotypes.

No antigen has been assigned to these receptors. Clones were sequenced by immunoSEQ multiplex PCR, and TCRdb holds only the in-frame ones, with some missing. The sample lists about 9,100 clones, roughly 90% seen once, with about 66% in the top ten. Sequenced: peripheral blood mononuclear cells. The receptors shown here come from a man between 60 and 75 years old with T-cell large granular lymphocyte leukemia. Some clones in this sample may be carry-over from other donors' samples.

The chain is built from TRBV7-9 and TRBJ2-6; D uncertain. The ends were cut back, 4 bases at V and 4 bases at J, with 8 bases in the middle. The CDR3 extends over 14 amino acids. Germline CDR1 reads SEHNR; CDR2 reads FQNEAQ (reference sequence). The CDR3 sequence is CASSWSTGANVLTF. The CDR3 region has the DNA TGTGCCAGCAGCTGGTCAACCGGGGCCAACGTCCTGACTTTC.

The chain carries TRBV5-1 and TRBJ2-5, with 8 bases lining up with TRBD1. Germline V gene sequence: CDR1 SGHRS, CDR2 YFSETQ. V was clipped by 5 bases and J by 5 bases; unmatched bases: 8. CDR3 length equals 14 residues. The CDR3 DNA sequence: TGCGCCAGCAGGGGTCAGGGGGCGGCGGAGACCCAGTACTTC. This translates into CASRGQGAAETQYF.

J is TRBJ2-3 and V is TRBV5-1; D not resolved. Per germline, CDR1 SGHRS and CDR2 YFSETQ. The ends were cut back, 0 bases at V and 0 bases at J, with 8 bases in the middle. The CDR3 spans 15 residues. The CDR3 spells CASSLGLQSTDTQYF. Here the CDR3 DNA reads TGCGCCAGCAGCTTGGGGCTCCAGAGCACAGATACGCAGTATTTT.

This clone was detected only once. The chain joins TRBV15 to TRBJ2-6; maybe TRBD1 (6 bases). Germline CDR1 is LNHNV and CDR2 is YYDKDF (reference sequence). V was cut by 5 bases and J by 0 bases, with 14 bases left in between. CDR3 length: 17 amino acids. The CDR3 spells CATSPSTGNSGANVLTF. In DNA form, the CDR3 reads TGTGCCACCAGCCCCTCCACAGGGAACTCTGGGGCCAACGTCCTGACTTTC.

V usage is TRBV6-5 and J usage is TRBJ1-1; 7 nucleotides line up with TRBD1. Unmatched junction bases numbered 10, after V lost 7 bases and J lost 5 bases. The CDR3 totals 14 residues. CDR1 is MNHEY, CDR2 SVGAGI, per germline. The CDR3 protein is CASTQGGSRTEAFF. Here the CDR3 DNA reads TGTGCCAGCACCCAAGGGGGCTCAAGGACTGAAGCTTTCTTT.

The chain uses TRBV7-9 and TRBJ1-3, with D possibly being TRBD1 (6 bases). Per germline, CDR1 SEHNR and CDR2 FQNEAQ (reference sequence). The CDR3 sequence is 16 residues long. The V gene lost 2 bases and the J gene lost 0 bases, with 11 bases spanning the gap. The CDR3 region is CASSLWDTSSGNTIYF. The CDR3 coding sequence is TGTGCCAGCAGCTTATGGGACACAAGCTCTGGAAACACCATATATTTT.

This clone was observed a single time. This chain connects TRBV11-3 to TRBJ2-4, with a weak D call TRBD2 (6 bases). V was shortened by 5 bases and J by 8 bases, with 16 bases between the two germline ends. Looked up from germline, CDR1 is SGHNT and CDR2 is YENEEA. The CDR3 extends over 14 amino acids. CDR3: CASSPHRGMDIQYF. The CDR3 bases are TGTGCCAGCAGCCCCCATCGGGGGATGGACATTCAGTACTTC.

The chain combines TRBV30 with TRBJ2-2, with TRBD2 identical over 11 bases. CDR3 size: 15 residues. After removal of 2 bases from V and 5 bases from J, the junction contained 4 bases not matched to a gene. Germline V gives CDR1 GTSNPN, CDR2 SVGIG (reference sequence). DNA of the CDR3: TGTGCCTGGAGTTCAGGGACTAGCGGAACCGGGGAGCTGTTTTTT. Translated: CAWSSGTSGTGELFF.

The V gene is TRBV9, the J gene TRBJ1-2, with a tentative D call TRBD1 (5 bases). CDR1 is SGDLS, CDR2 YYNGEE, per germline. Deletions cut 2 bases from V and 6 bases from J, with 11 bases between. This CDR3 comprises 13 residues. The CDR3 region is CASSVIGANGYTF. CDR3 coding DNA: TGTGCCAGCAGCGTCATCGGGGCAAATGGCTACACCTTC.

The rearrangement uses TRBV5-4 and TRBJ1-3; no firm D call. Between the trimmed V and J ends, which lost 0 bases and 0 bases, there was a span of 7 bases. The CDR3 is 15 amino acids. Germline V gene sequence: CDR1 SGHNT, CDR2 YYREEE (reference sequence). This CDR3 is CASSLGRNSGNTIYF. CDR3 bases: TGTGCCAGCAGCTTGGGTCGGAACTCTGGAAACACCATATATTTT.

V gene TRBV4-2 combines with J gene TRBJ2-5, with TRBD2 identical over 7 bases. The CDR3 extends over 18 amino acids. Germline V gene sequence: CDR1 LGHNA, CDR2 YNFKEQ. V gave up 0 bases and J gave up 5 bases; unmatched junction bases: 15. The CDR3 DNA follows: TGTGCCAGCAGCCAAGAGGGGTTCGGCGGGAGTTTTGGGGAGACCCAGTACTTC. Encoded protein: CASSQEGFGGSFGETQYF.

The genes are TRBV28 and TRBJ1-1; D remains ambiguous. Trimming pared 11 bases from V and 0 bases from J, leaving 10 bases between. Germline V CDR1 and CDR2: MDHEN, SYDVKM. This CDR3 is 12 amino acids long. As DNA, the CDR3 is TGTGCCGTAAAGCCCATGAACACTGAAGCTTTCTTT. It specifies CAVKPMNTEAFF.

This clone was seen only once. The chain has TRBV4-1 and TRBJ1-1, with 7 bases matching TRBD1. CDR3 length: 14 residues. V shed 4 bases and J 3 bases; nucleotides not matched to a gene: 5. Germline V gene data show CDR1 as MGHRA and CDR2 as YSYEKL. The CDR3 nucleotides are TGCGCCAGCAGCCCCCGACAGGGACACACTGAAGCTTTCTTT. Its translation is CASSPRQGHTEAFF.

CDR3: CASSWGPRGGTDTQYF. The CDR3 nucleotides read TGCGCCAGCAGCTGGGGACCCAGAGGGGGCACAGATACGCAGTATTTT. The chain has TRBV5-1 and TRBJ2-3; D is possibly TRBD1 or TRBD2 (5 bases each). CDR1 and CDR2 (germline): SGHRS, YFSETQ. V dropped 3 bases and J dropped 1 base, with 15 bases sitting between them. The CDR3 runs to 16 residues.

The chain combines TRBV18 with TRBJ2-3; 11 bases map to TRBD1. V shed 3 bases, J shed 5 bases, and the junction held 7 bases outside the gene matches. Per the germline V gene, CDR1 is KGHSH and CDR2 is LQKENI. CDR3 length: 16 amino acids. DNA of the CDR3: TGTGCCAGCTCACCTAGGACAGGGGGCGCAGGAGATACGCAGTATTTT. This gives the protein CASSPRTGGAGDTQYF.

This chain connects TRBV30 to TRBJ2-7; TRBD1 agrees at 10 bases. Germline V gene sequence: CDR1 GTSNPN, CDR2 SVGIG (reference sequence). The CDR3 runs 14 residues. The J segment lost 3 bases and the V segment lost 5 bases, leaving 7 bases of the junction unmatched. CDR3 DNA: TGTGCCTGGGCTAAGACAGGGGGCGGCTACGAGCAGTACTTC. Encoded protein: CAWAKTGGGYEQYF.

V usage is TRBV30 and J usage is TRBJ2-2; D remains ambiguous. V shed 0 bases and J shed 3 bases, with 5 bases lying between them. The CDR3 is 13 residues long. From germline, CDR1 is GTSNPN and CDR2 SVGIG (reference sequence). The CDR3: CAWSVLDTGELFF. The CDR3 DNA follows: TGTGCCTGGAGTGTACTCGACACCGGGGAGCTGTTTTTT.

The V call is TRBV11-2, the J call TRBJ1-1, with 7 bases identical to TRBD1. Germline loops: CDR1 SGHAT, CDR2 FQNNGV. The CDR3 is 18 amino acids. The V and J ends lost 1 base and 1 base, in that order; junction bases with no gene match: 12. The CDR3 coding sequence is TGTGCCAGCAGCTTAGTTCTGGGGAAGGGGGCAAAGAACACTGAAGCTTTCTTT. The encoded protein is CASSLVLGKGAKNTEAFF.

The rearrangement joins TRBV2 to TRBJ1-2, with no clear D. This CDR3 comprises 12 residues. The V gene lost 5 bases and the J gene lost 2 bases, with 6 bases spanning the gap. Germline V gene sequence: CDR1 SNHLY, CDR2 FYNNEI. CDR3 region: CASSPRNYGYTF. CDR3 DNA: TGTGCCAGCAGTCCCCGGAACTATGGCTACACCTTC.

The chain links TRBV5-1 to TRBJ2-1; 14 nucleotides line up with TRBD2. This CDR3 contains 16 residues. V shed 4 bases and J 8 bases; nucleotides not matched to a gene: 8. CDR1 is SGHRS, CDR2 YFSETQ, per germline. CDR3 DNA: TGCGCCAGCAGCCTTATGACTAGCGGGAGGGCACATGAGCAGTTCTTC. Translation gives CASSLMTSGRAHEQFF.